This TCR beta chain was documented in a study of T cells in Graves' hyperthyroidism and ophthalmopathy. Template material for amplifying TCR beta CDR3 regions consisted of RNA transcripts. The HTBI set primed first-round TCR CDR3 RT-PCR. TCRdb reprocessed the multiplex PCR reads via MiXCR and lists one record per CDR3 protein. The table includes 700,000 to 850,000 distinct CDR3 sequences, about 35% detected once. This CDR3 is built from 14 residues. The V and J ends lost 1 base and 7 bases respectively, with 13 bases between them. Germline-derived CDR1 and CDR2 are SGHAT and FQNNGV. Patients aged 18 to 65 had newly diagnosed hyperthyroidism that had lasted under 2 months. In its sample, this clonotype was seen many times.

The clonotype originates from a woman between 40 and 50 years old with Graves' hyperthyroidism. Sequencing was carried out using blood. The chain employs TRBV11-2 and TRBJ1-1; TRBD1 is a possible D gene (6 bases). CDR3 nucleotides: TGTGCCAGCAGCTTAGCTGACAGGAAAAATGAAGCTTTCTTT. This sequence encodes CASSLADRKNEAFF.